This TCR beta chain was sequenced for a study of response to subunit inactivated influenza vaccine. Study results and caveats: A suggestion made by the authors is that each seasonal influenza vaccination recruits few new T cells.

The germline V and J ends were trimmed by 3 bases and 1 base, with 12 bases remaining between them. The germline V gene has CDR1 ENHRY and CDR2 SYGVKD. This CDR3 is 15 amino acids long. Each CDR3 protein is one row after TCRdb ran MiXCR on the RT-PCR reads. The sample carries 250,000 to 350,000 distinct CDR3 sequences, roughly 22% recorded once. This clonotype has just a few counts. Its specificity is unknown. Sequences were derived from PBMCs from blood, sampled less than 22 months after vaccination. The clonotype comes from a man between 45 and 75 years old who received an inactivated influenza vaccine. The V gene is TRBV10-3, the J gene TRBJ1-2; D is unresolved. CDR3 in DNA: TGTGCCATCAGTGACCAGGCGTCGAATAACTATGGCTACACCTTC. This encodes CAISDQASNNYGYTF.